This TCR beta chain came from a study of memory CD4+ T cells and cytomegalovirus serostatus. CDR3 length equals 17 residues. V shed 5 bases, J shed 0 bases, and the junction held 5 bases outside the gene matches. Germline CDR1 reads SNHLY; CDR2 reads FYNNEI. Single viable CD3+CD4+CD8-CD45RO+ cells were sorted as the memory CD4+ T cells. This clone appeared a few times. Profiled with immunoSEQ multiplex PCR; TCRdb holds only in-frame clones, not every one. The data contain tens of thousands of clones, roughly 78% of them singletons. The TCR comes from an adult in good health and CMV-seronegative. Sequencing was done on a sample of memory CD4+ T cells from blood. The chain joins TRBV2 to TRBJ2-7; TRBD2 agrees at 15 bases. The CDR3 region has the DNA TGTGCCAGCAGTCCCGGGACTAGCGGGAGGAGCTCCTACGAGCAGTACTTC. Residues: CASSPGTSGRSSYEQYF.